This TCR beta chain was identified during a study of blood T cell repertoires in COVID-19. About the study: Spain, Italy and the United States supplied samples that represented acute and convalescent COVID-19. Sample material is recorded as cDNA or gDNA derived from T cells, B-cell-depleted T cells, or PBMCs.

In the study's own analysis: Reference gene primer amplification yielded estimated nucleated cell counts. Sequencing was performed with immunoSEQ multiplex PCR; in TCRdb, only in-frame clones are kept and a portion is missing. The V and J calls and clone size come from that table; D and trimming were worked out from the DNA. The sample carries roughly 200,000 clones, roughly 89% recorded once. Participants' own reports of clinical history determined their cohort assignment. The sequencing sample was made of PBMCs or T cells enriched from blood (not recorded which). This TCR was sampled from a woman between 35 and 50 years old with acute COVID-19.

The CDR3 DNA follows: TGTGCCAGCCACAGCCCCTACCGGCTCGATCAGCCCCAGCATTTT. Protein product: CASHSPYRLDQPQHF. The gene calls are TRBV19 and TRBJ1-5; D is unclear. V shed 9 bases and J shed 5 bases, with 20 bases lying between them. This CDR3 is built from 15 residues. Germline V gene sequence: CDR1 LNHDA, CDR2 SQIVND (reference sequence).